The clone carrying this T cell receptor (beta chain) was detected only a few times. The antigen is undetermined. The junction departs from the called germline gene at one end, perhaps through a read error. This specimen comes from a study of blood T cells in healthy people across ages. Study-wide background: Roughly one uniquely barcoded beta molecule per two T cells was captured. General study results and limits: The percentage of naive T cells correlated strongly with TCR beta diversity. Naive and antigen-experienced cells were not separated, limiting conclusive comparison. Estimates drawn from one million T cells were deemed to understate diversity.

Germline CDR1 is MNHNS and CDR2 is SASEGT. CDR3 length equals 15 residues. For the second PCR, which ran for roughly 7 to 11 cycles, a sample-barcoded 5' primer and a J-beta primer mix were used. TCRdb reprocessed the 5' RACE reads via MiXCR and lists one record per CDR3 protein. Of some 1.8 million distinct CDR3 sequences detected, more than 35% appear once; the ten largest clones hold roughly 24%. The TCR was taken from a human donor in good health. The sequencing input was blood. The gene calls are TRBV6-1 and TRBJ1-4; no clear D gene. The CDR3 here is CAGSPGPATNEKLFF. The CDR3 nucleotides read TGTGCCGGCAGCCCCGGACCTGCAACTAATGAAAAACTGTTTTTT.